Sequencing of this T cell receptor (beta chain) was carried out in a study of T cells in Graves' hyperthyroidism and ophthalmopathy. RNA transcripts yielded amplified TCR beta CDR3 regions. HTBI primers drove first-round RT-PCR of the TCR CDR3. TCRdb processed the multiplex PCR reads anew with MiXCR; each CDR3 protein has one entry. The sample has around 700,000 distinct CDR3 sequences; around 20% are singletons. Notes on the study in general: Before onset, ophthalmopathy was predicted by the model a median roughly six months earlier.

V was shortened by 4 bases and J by 1 base, with 17 bases between the two germline ends. The germline CDR1 and CDR2 sequences are MGHRA and YSYEKL. This CDR3 has 16 amino acids. Comment on this clonotype: The antigen remains unidentified.

V usage is TRBV4-1 and J usage is TRBJ2-7; tentative D call: TRBD1 (5 bases). The receptor's source is a woman in her 50s with Graves' hyperthyroidism that later progressed to Graves' ophthalmopathy. The source material was blood. The CDR3 sequence is CASSRGNRAPSYEQYF. CDR3 nucleotide sequence: TGCGCCAGCAGCCGGGGCAACCGGGCCCCATCCTACGAGCAGTACTTC.